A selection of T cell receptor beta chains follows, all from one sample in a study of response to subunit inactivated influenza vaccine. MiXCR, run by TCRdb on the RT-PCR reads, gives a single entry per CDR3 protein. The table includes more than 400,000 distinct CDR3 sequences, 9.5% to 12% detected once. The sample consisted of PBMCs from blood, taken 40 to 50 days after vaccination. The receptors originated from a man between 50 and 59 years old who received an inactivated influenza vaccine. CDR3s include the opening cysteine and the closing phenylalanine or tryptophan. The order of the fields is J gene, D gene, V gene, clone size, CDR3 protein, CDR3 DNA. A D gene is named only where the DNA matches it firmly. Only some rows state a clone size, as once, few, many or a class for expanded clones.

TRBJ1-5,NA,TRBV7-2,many,CASSLGGGRGNQPQHF,TGTGCCAGCAGCTTAGGGGGGGGGAGAGGCAATCAGCCCCAGCATTTT
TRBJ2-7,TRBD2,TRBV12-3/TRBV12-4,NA,CASSLVGRPLEQYF,TGTGCCAGCAGTTTGGTCGGGAGGCCCCTGGAGCAGTACTTC
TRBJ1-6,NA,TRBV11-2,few,CASSLDPGSYNSPLHF,TGTGCCAGCAGCTTAGATCCCGGCTCCTATAATTCACCCCTCCACTTT
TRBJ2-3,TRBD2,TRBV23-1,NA,CASSQRSGRVTDTQYF,TGCGCCAGCAGTCAACGTAGCGGGAGGGTTACAGATACGCAGTATTTT
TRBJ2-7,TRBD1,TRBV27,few,CASSYLGTGSHEQYF,TGTGCCAGCAGTTACCTCGGGACAGGGTCCCACGAGCAGTACTTC
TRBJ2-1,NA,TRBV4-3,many,CASSQDPNLGEQFF,TGCGCCAGCAGCCAAGACCCTAATCTCGGTGAGCAGTTCTTC
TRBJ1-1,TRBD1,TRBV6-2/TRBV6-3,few,CASSYPTGGAEAFF,TGTGCCAGCAGTTACCCTACAGGGGGGGCTGAAGCTTTCTTT
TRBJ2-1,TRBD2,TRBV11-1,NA,CASSLAYRASGVYNEQFF,TGTGCCAGCAGCTTAGCATATCGGGCTAGCGGGGTTTACAATGAGCAGTTCTTC
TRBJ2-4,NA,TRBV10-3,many,CAISESSSTKNIQYF,TGTGCCATCAGTGAGTCAAGTAGCACCAAAAACATTCAGTACTTC
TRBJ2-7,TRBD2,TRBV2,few,CASSVTSGGTYEQYF,TGTGCCAGCAGCGTGACTAGCGGGGGGACCTACGAGCAGTACTTC
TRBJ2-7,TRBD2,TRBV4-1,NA,CASSQVSSGGLEQYF,TGCGCCAGCAGCCAAGTCAGTAGCGGGGGGCTCGAGCAGTACTTC
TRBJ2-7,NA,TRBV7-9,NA,CASSAPVGQPSFYEQYF,TGTGCCAGCAGCGCCCCCGTTGGACAGCCAAGTTTCTACGAGCAGTACTTC
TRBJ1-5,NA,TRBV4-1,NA,CASSQVSLDQPQHF,TGCGCCAGCAGCCAAGTGTCCCTCGATCAGCCCCAGCATTTT
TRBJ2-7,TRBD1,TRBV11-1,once,CASSLQGQLTSYEQYF,TGTGCCAGCAGCCTACAGGGACAGTTGACCTCCTACGAGCAGTACTTC
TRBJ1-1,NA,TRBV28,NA,CASSYQSLRAFF,TGTGCCAGCAGTTATCAGAGTCTGAGGGCTTTCTTT
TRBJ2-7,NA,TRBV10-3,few,CAISGRDGYEQYF,TGTGCCATCAGCGGCCGGGACGGCTACGAGCAGTACTTC
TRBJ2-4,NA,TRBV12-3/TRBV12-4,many,CASSLGRDKNIQYF,TGTGCCAGCAGTTTAGGGCGGGACAAAAACATTCAGTACTTC
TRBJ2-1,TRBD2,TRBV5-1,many,CASSPGLAGGWHEQFF,TGCGCCAGCAGCCCTGGACTAGCGGGAGGCTGGCATGAGCAGTTCTTC
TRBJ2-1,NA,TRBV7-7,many,CASSPRRSGEQFF,TGTGCCAGCAGCCCTCGCAGAAGCGGTGAGCAGTTCTTC
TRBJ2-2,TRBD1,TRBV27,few,CASSRLTGSTGELFF,TGTGCCAGCAGCCGATTGACAGGGAGCACCGGGGAGCTGTTTTTT
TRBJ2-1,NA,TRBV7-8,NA,CAISHRRTIPYNEQFF,TGTGCCATCAGCCACCGCCGGACGATCCCCTACAATGAGCAGTTCTTC
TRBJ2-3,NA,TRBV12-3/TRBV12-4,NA,CASSLVTAGADTQYF,TGTGCCAGCAGTTTAGTGACGGCAGGGGCAGATACGCAGTATTTT
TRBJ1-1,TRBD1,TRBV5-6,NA,CASSLSGTGGVKITEAFF,TGTGCCAGCAGCCTGTCCGGGACAGGGGGCGTGAAGATCACTGAAGCTTTCTTT
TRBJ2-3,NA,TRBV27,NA,CASSLNPPLWGEAAADTQYF,TGTGCCAGCAGTTTAAACCCCCCCCTTTGGGGGGAAGCAGCGGCAGATACGCAGTATTTT
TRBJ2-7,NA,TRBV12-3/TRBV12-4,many,CASQWGGTYEQYF,TGTGCCAGCCAGTGGGGCGGAACCTACGAGCAGTACTTC
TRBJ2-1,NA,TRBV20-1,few,CSAKRLIYNEQFF,TGCAGTGCAAAGAGACTAATCTACAATGAGCAGTTCTTC
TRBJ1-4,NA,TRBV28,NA,CASSLGVLEKLFF,TGTGCCAGCAGTTTAGGGGTGTTGGAAAAACTGTTTTTT
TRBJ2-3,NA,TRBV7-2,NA,CASSLVTARTDTQYF,TGTGCCAGCAGCTTAGTAACAGCCCGCACAGATACGCAGTATTTT
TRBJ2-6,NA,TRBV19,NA,CASSVTNSFDSGANVLTF,TGTGCCAGTAGTGTTACCAACTCATTCGACTCTGGGGCCAACGTCCTGACTTTC
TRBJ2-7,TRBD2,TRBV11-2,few,CASSPRFSTGTSGIPREQYF,TGTGCCAGCAGCCCGAGATTCTCAACCGGGACTAGCGGGATCCCTAGAGAGCAGTACTTC
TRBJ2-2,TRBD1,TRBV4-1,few,CASRHTGTVNTGELFF,TGCGCCAGCAGACATACCGGGACAGTAAACACCGGGGAGCTGTTTTTT
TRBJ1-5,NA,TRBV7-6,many,CASSLGPPGILSNQPQHF,TGTGCCAGCAGCTTAGGGCCCCCGGGGATATTGAGCAATCAGCCCCAGCATTTT
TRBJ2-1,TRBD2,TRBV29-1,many,CSVAVAGGGEQFF,TGCAGCGTTGCTGTAGCGGGAGGGGGTGAGCAGTTCTTC
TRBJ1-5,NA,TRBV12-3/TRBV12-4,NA,CASSFPGEYQPQHF,TGTGCCAGCAGTTTCCCAGGGGAGTATCAGCCCCAGCATTTT
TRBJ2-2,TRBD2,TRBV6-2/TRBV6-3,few,CASRGLAGMNTGELFF,TGTGCCAGCAGGGGACTAGCGGGGATGAACACCGGGGAGCTGTTTTTT
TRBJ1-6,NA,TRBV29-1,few,CSVRLSSSYNSPLHF,TGCAGCGTGCGACTGTCGAGCTCCTATAATTCACCCCTCCACTTT
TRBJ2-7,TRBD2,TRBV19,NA,CASSIRATSGSSYEQYF,TGTGCCAGTAGTATACGGGCCACTAGCGGGAGCTCCTACGAGCAGTACTTC
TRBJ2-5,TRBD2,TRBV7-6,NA,CASSWGLPPQETQYF,TGTGCCAGCAGCTGGGGACTACCCCCCCAAGAGACCCAGTACTTC
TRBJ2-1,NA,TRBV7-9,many,CASSPQGRIAYNEQFF,TGTGCCAGCAGTCCCCAAGGGCGGATAGCCTACAATGAGCAGTTCTTC
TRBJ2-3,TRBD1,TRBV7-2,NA,CASSPRQGPQYF,TGTGCCAGCAGCCCACGACAGGGTCCGCAGTATTTT
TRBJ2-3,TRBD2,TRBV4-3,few,CASSHLAGGPTDTQYF,TGCGCCAGCAGCCACCTAGCGGGAGGGCCGACAGATACGCAGTATTTT
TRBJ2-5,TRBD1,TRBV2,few,CASSPRTGSYQETQYF,TGTGCCAGCAGCCCCAGGACAGGGTCGTACCAAGAGACCCAGTACTTC
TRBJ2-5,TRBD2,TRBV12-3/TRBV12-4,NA,CASTGLGGRSLETQYF,TGTGCCAGCACCGGGCTCGGGGGGAGATCTTTAGAGACCCAGTACTTC
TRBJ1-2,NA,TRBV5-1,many,CASSPGAMWDGYTF,TGCGCCAGCAGCCCAGGGGCAATGTGGGATGGCTACACCTTC
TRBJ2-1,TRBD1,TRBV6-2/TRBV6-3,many,CASLNRGTYNEQFF,TGTGCCAGCTTGAACAGGGGGACCTACAATGAGCAGTTCTTC
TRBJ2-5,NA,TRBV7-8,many,CASSLPGETQYF,TGTGCCAGCAGCTTACCAGGGGAGACCCAGTACTTC
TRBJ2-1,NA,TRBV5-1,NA,CASSLAMGDSYNEQFF,TGCGCCAGCAGCTTGGCCATGGGGGACTCCTACAATGAGCAGTTCTTC
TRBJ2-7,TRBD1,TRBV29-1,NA,CSVVLFGQGAKEQYF,TGCAGCGTTGTTCTGTTTGGACAGGGGGCGAAAGAGCAGTACTTC
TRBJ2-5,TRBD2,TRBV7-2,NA,CASSLEGGRGTQYF,TGTGCCAGCAGCTTAGAGGGAGGGCGGGGGACCCAGTACTTC
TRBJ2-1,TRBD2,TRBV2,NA,CASTLTSGSYNEQFF,TGTGCCAGCACCTTGACTAGCGGGAGCTACAATGAGCAGTTCTTC
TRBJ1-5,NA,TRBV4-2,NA,CASSQDGGGRINQPQHF,TGTGCCAGCAGCCAAGACGGAGGGGGACGGATCAATCAGCCCCAGCATTTT
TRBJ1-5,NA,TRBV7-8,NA,CASSLSVQPQHF,TGTGCCAGCAGCTTAAGTGTTCAGCCCCAGCATTTT
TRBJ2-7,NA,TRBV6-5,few,CASSYGRGREQYF,TGTGCCAGCAGTTACGGGAGGGGGAGAGAGCAGTACTTC
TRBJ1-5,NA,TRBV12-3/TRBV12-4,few,CASSFRRTNQPQHF,TGTGCCAGCAGCTTCAGGCGAACTAATCAGCCCCAGCATTTT
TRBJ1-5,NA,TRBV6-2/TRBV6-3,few,CASSYVGIQPQHF,TGTGCCAGCAGTTACGTAGGGATACAGCCCCAGCATTTT